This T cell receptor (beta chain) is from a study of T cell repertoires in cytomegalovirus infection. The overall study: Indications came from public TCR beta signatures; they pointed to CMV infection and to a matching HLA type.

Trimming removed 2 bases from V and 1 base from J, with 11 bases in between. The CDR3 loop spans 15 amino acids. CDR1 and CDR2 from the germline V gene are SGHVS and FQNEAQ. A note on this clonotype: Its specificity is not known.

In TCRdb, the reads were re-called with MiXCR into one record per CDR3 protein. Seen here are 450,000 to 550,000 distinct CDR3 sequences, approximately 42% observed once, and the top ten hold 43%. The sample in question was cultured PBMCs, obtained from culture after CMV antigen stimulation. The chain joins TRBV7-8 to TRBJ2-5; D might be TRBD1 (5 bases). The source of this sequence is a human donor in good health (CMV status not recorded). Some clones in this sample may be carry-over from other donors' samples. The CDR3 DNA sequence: TGTGCCAGCAGCTTATTGAGACAGAGCCAAGAGACCCAGTACTTC. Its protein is CASSLLRQSQETQYF. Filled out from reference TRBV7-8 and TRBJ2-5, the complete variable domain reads GAGVSQSPRYKVAKRGQDVALRCDPISGHVSLFWYQQALGQGPEFLTYFQNEAQLDKSGLPSDRFFAERPEGSVSTLKIQRTQQEDSAVYLCASSLLRQSQETQYFGPGTRLLVL.